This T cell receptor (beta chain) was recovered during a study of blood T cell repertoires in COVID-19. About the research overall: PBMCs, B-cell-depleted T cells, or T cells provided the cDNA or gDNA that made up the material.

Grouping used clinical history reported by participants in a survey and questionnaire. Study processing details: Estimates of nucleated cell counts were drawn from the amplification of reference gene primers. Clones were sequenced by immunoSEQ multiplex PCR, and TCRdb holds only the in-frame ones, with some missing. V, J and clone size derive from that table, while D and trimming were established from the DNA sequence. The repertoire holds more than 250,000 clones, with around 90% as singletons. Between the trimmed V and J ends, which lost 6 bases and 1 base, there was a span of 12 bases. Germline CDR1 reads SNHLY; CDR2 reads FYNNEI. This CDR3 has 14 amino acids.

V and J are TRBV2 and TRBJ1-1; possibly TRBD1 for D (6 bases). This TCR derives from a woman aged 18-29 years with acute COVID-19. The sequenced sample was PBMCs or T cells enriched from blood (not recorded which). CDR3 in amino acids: CASSFSRGNTEAFF. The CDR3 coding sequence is TGTGCCAGCAGCTTTAGCAGGGGGAACACTGAAGCTTTCTTT. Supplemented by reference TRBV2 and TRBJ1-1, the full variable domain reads EPEVTQTPSHQVTQMGQEVILRCVPISNHLYFYWYRQILGQKVEFLVSFYNNEISEKSEIFDDQFSVERPDGSNFTLKIRSTKLEDSAMYFCASSFSRGNTEAFFGQGTRLTVV.